Following are 19 T cell receptor beta chains from one sample sequenced in a study of blood T cells in healthy people across ages. The second PCR ran roughly 7 to 11 cycles with a sample-barcoded 5' primer and J-beta primers. TCRdb independently ran MiXCR on the 5' RACE reads; one entry per CDR3 protein. The table has fewer than 1.5 million distinct CDR3 sequences, 42% seen once. Sample: blood. Receptors originate from a woman younger than 30 in good health.

The J gene is TRBJ1-5, the V gene TRBV6-2 or TRBV6-3; TRBD1 matches 7 bases. Per the germline V gene, CDR1 is MNHEY and CDR2 is SVGEGT. CDR3 size: 17 residues. V lost 6 bases to trimming and J lost 4 bases; unmatched junction nucleotides: 15. CDR3 bases: TGTGCCAGCAGGGCGGGACAGCCCGATATTACGAATCAGCCCCAGCATTTT. Protein product: CASRAGQPDITNQPQHF.

This clonotype was counted once. The chain is built from TRBV12-3 or TRBV12-4 and TRBJ2-1; D remains unclear. The V end was cut by 4 bases, the J end by 8 bases, with 9 bases between. The CDR3 loop spans 12 amino acids. CDR3 nucleotide sequence: TGTGCCAGCAGTTACATCCCCCATGAGCAGTTCTTC. This sequence encodes CASSYIPHEQFF.

J is TRBJ2-7 and V is TRBV12-3 or TRBV12-4, with D tentatively TRBD1 (6 bases). The CDR3 spans 15 residues. V dropped 4 bases and J dropped 4 bases, with 17 bases sitting between them. In nucleotides, the CDR3 is TGTGCCAGCAGTTCTACTTCAGGGGCGGAATACGAGCAGTACTTC. This codes for CASSSTSGAEYEQYF.

As for this clonotype: One junction end does not reproduce the germline sequence, and a read error may be involved. V usage is TRBV4-1 and J usage is TRBJ2-1; 11 positions agree with TRBD2. The germline V gene encodes CDR1 MGHRA and CDR2 YSYEKL. The CDR3 spans 18 residues. CDR3 in DNA: TGCGCCAGTAGCCAAGAGGGTAGCGGGGGGGCGAGGTACAATGAGCAGTTCTTC. Residues: CASSQEGSGGARYNEQFF.

The CDR3 region has the DNA TGTGCCAGCAGCTTGAAGAGCCAGGGGGGCCTCTACGAGCAGTACTTC. Translated: CASSLKSQGGLYEQYF. V and J are TRBV7-8 and TRBJ2-4, with D perhaps matching TRBD1 (7 bases). The J call could be wrong; TRBJ2-7 is a better fit for the DNA end. The length of the CDR3 is 16 residues. Germline V gene lookup returns CDR1 SGHVS and CDR2 FQNEAQ.

The genes are TRBV29-1 and TRBJ1-1; 7 bases agree with TRBD1. CDR1 and CDR2 from the germline V gene are SQVTM and ANQGSEA. J gave up 1 base and V 4 bases, and 3 bases lay outside the gene matches. The CDR3 is 13 amino acids. The CDR3, as DNA: TGCAGCGTTGGGGACAGCCCGAACACTGAAGCTTTCTTT. The encoded protein is CSVGDSPNTEAFF.

This sequence joins TRBV7-3 and TRBJ2-2, with 7 bases identical to TRBD2. Germline CDR1 reads SGHTA; CDR2 reads FQGTGA. V dropped 5 bases and J dropped 7; count of bases not matched to a gene: 13. CDR3 length equals 16 residues. The CDR3 DNA is TGTGCCAGCAGCATCAGACCAGCGGGGTCCGGCGGGGAGCTGTTTTTT. This gives the protein CASSIRPAGSGGELFF.

The chain employs TRBV12-3 or TRBV12-4 and TRBJ1-1; TRBD1 is a possible D gene (5 bases). This CDR3 is 14 amino acids long. V was pared by 6 bases and J by 1 base, with 12 bases between. The CDR3 protein is CASSQFQGNTEAFF. CDR3 coding DNA: TGTGCCAGCAGCCAGTTCCAGGGGAACACTGAAGCTTTCTTT.

This clonotype was counted a few times. The chain couples TRBV20-1 to TRBJ1-1, with D hard to call. The CDR3 loop spans 13 amino acids. Trimming removed 4 bases at V and 4 bases at J, with 13 bases between. Germline CDR1 reads DFQATT; CDR2 reads SNEGSKA (reference sequence). As DNA, the CDR3 is TGCAGTGCTACTATCGGGAGTGTCACTGAAGCTTTCTTT. Its protein is CSATIGSVTEAFF.

The chain carries TRBV11-3 and TRBJ2-3; D not certain. This CDR3 spans 14 amino acids. Between the trimmed V and J ends, which lost 3 bases and 5 bases, there was a span of 12 bases. From germline, CDR1 is SGHNT and CDR2 YENEEA. CDR3 in DNA: TGTGCCAGCAGCTTGGCAGTGCTGGAAGATACGCAGTATTTT. This sequence encodes CASSLAVLEDTQYF.

This clonotype was observed a handful of times. The chain is built from TRBV5-1 and TRBJ2-7; D gene unclear. CDR3 length equals 17 residues. V lost 0 bases, J lost 4 bases, and 20 bases lay in between. Germline V gene lookup returns CDR1 SGHRS and CDR2 YFSETQ. The CDR3, as DNA: TGCGCCAGCAGCTTGGCCCTGTTCTTAAATCATCAGTACGAGCAGTACTTC. This encodes CASSLALFLNHQYEQYF. Full variable domain (outside the CDR3, taken from reference TRBV5-1 and TRBJ2-7): KAGVTQTPRYLIKTRGQQVTLSCSPISGHRSVSWYQQTPGQGLQFLFEYFSETQRNKGNFPGRFSGRQFSNSRSEMNVSTLELGDSALYLCASSLALFLNHQYEQYFGPGTRLTVT.

The CDR3 DNA is TGTGCCAGCAGTCCCAACCGGGACGGGTATAATTCACCCCTCCACTTT. As protein: CASSPNRDGYNSPLHF. The gene calls are TRBV28 and TRBJ1-6; TRBD1 is a possible D gene (5 bases). V shed 5 bases and J shed 4 bases, with 15 bases lying between them. There are 16 residues in the CDR3. Germline CDR1 and CDR2: MDHEN and SYDVKM.

This clonotype appeared once. The CDR3 sequence: CASRAPRETQYF. The CDR3 DNA follows: TGTGCCAGCAGGGCTCCAAGGGAGACCCAGTACTTC. The rearrangement joins TRBV6-6 to TRBJ2-5; no definite D call. Germline V gene sequence: CDR1 MNHNY, CDR2 SVGAGI (reference sequence). The CDR3 totals 12 residues. The V end was cut by 6 bases, the J end by 5 bases, with 10 bases between.

This clonotype has a handful of counts. V and J are TRBV5-1 and TRBJ2-1, with 8 bases matching TRBD2. CDR3 length: 14 residues. With 4 bases clipped from V and 8 bases from J, the junction kept 8 bases outside the gene matches. Germline CDR1 is SGHRS and CDR2 is YFSETQ. CDR3 sequence: CASSDSPGGYEQFF. For the CDR3, the DNA is TGCGCCAGCAGCGATTCCCCGGGGGGGTATGAGCAGTTCTTC.

This clonotype was detected a few times. The chain combines TRBV29-1 with TRBJ1-2, with TRBD1 as a possible D gene (6 bases). The V and J ends lost 4 bases and 4 bases respectively, with 16 bases between them. The V gene's germline CDR1 is SQVTM and CDR2 ANQGSEA. The CDR3 extends over 14 amino acids. The CDR3 DNA reads as TGCAGCGTTGGGAGATTACAGGGAGTCTATGGCTACACCTTC. It is translated as CSVGRLQGVYGYTF. The entire variable domain, with the rest obtained from reference TRBV29-1 and TRBJ1-2, is as follows: SAVISQKPSRDICQRGTSLTIQCQVDSQVTMMFWYRQQPGQSLTLIATANQGSEATYESGFVIDKFPISRPNLTFSTLTVSNMSPEDSSIYLCSVGRLQGVYGYTFGSGTRLTVV.

This sequence joins TRBV10-3 and TRBJ2-7; 8 bases are shared with TRBD1. The trim removed 8 bases at V and 7 bases at J, leaving 16 bases unmatched. Looked up from germline, CDR1 is ENHRY and CDR2 is SYGVKD. The CDR3 has 15 amino acids. CDR3 DNA sequence: TGTGCCATCCAGGCCGGGACAGGACCCTACAATGAGCAGTACTTC. Its protein product is CAIQAGTGPYNEQYF.

This clonotype was detected only a few times. The genes are TRBV24-1 and TRBJ2-7; 12 bases match TRBD2. Germline V lookup: CDR1 KGHDR, CDR2 SFDVKD. The CDR3 is 19 residues long. Unmatched junction bases numbered 8, after V lost 0 bases and J lost 0 bases. The CDR3 spells CATSDLLLAGGTFSYEQYF. The CDR3 DNA reads TGTGCCACCAGTGATTTGTTGCTAGCGGGAGGGACCTTCTCCTACGAGCAGTACTTC.

The chain links TRBV30 to TRBJ1-1; maybe TRBD1 (6 bases). CDR3 length equals 11 residues. Germline-derived CDR1 and CDR2 are GTSNPN and SVGIG (reference sequence). The V and J ends lost 8 bases and 5 bases respectively, with 12 bases between them. The DNA of the CDR3 is TGTGCCGGGGGGGCCGGGACTGAAGCTTTCTTT. Its translation: CAGGAGTEAFF.

This clonotype was counted a few times. The chain carries TRBV4-1 and TRBJ2-1, with D uncertain. The CDR3 is 14 residues long. V was cut by 0 bases and J by 4 bases, with 7 bases left in between. Germline V gene data show CDR1 as MGHRA and CDR2 as YSYEKL. The CDR3 protein is CASSQDRLYNEQFF. The CDR3 DNA follows: TGCGCCAGCAGCCAAGATCGGCTTTACAATGAGCAGTTCTTC.